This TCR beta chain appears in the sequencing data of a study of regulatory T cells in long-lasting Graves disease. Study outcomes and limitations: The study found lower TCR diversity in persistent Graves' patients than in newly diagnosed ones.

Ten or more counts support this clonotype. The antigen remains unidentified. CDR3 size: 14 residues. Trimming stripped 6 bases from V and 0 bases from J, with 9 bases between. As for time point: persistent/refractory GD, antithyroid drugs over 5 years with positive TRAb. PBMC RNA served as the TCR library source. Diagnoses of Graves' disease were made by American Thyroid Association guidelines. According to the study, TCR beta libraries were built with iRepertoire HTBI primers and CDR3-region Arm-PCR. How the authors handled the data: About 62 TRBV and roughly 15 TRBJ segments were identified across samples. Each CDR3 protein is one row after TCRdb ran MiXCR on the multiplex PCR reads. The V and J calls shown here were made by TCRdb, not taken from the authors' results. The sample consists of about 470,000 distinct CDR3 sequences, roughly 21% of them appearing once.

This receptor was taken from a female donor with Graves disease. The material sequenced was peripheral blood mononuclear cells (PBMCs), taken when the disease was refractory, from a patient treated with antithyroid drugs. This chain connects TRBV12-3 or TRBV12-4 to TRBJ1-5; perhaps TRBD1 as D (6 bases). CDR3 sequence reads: CASSYRVSNQPQHF. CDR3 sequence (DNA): TGTGCCAGCAGCTACAGGGTTAGCAATCAGCCCCAGCATTTT.